The sample holds many counts of the clone carrying this T cell receptor (beta chain). Its antigen is not known. TCRdb passed the multiplex PCR reads through MiXCR, listing each CDR3 protein once. The sample lists about 220,000 distinct CDR3 sequences; under 40% were seen once. This sample was included in a study of breast tumors, draining lymph nodes, adjacent tissues. Breast cancer patients provided tissue from their axillary draining lymph nodes. Germline V gene sequence: CDR1 SGHVS, CDR2 FQNEAQ. With 2 bases removed from V and 2 bases from J, the gap between germline ends came to 12 bases. The CDR3 contains 15 residues. Findings and caveats of the study: Tumor T cell lymph node origin was a supported hypothesis, not proven. The data were judged consistent with most tumor T cells coming from lymph node and expanding in tumor. Compared with lymph nodes, tumors were less diverse; compared with nontumor tissue, more. Tumor and nontumor repertoires were significantly more similar in luminal-like than in basal-like breast cancer.

The chain has TRBV7-8 and TRBJ2-5, with D hard to call. This sequence was found in a female donor with breast cancer. Some clones in this sample may be carry-over from other donors' samples. Sequencing was done on a sample of axillary lymph node tissue. The DNA of the CDR3 is TGTGCCAGCAGCTTAAAGGCTAGTAGGCAAGAGACCCAGTACTTC. Translation gives CASSLKASRQETQYF.